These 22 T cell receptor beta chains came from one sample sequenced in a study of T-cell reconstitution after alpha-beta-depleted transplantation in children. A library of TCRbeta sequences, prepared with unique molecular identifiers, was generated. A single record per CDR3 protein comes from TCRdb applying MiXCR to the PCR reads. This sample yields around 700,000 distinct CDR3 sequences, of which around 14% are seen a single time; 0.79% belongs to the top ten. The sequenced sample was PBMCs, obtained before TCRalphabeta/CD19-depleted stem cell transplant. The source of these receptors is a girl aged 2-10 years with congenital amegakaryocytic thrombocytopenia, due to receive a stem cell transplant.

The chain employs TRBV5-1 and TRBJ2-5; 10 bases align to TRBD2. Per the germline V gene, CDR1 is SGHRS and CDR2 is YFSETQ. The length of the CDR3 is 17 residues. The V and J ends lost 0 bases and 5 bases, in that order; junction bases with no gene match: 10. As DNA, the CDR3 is TGCGCCAGCAGCTTGGAGCTAGCGGGAGCTACGGGCGAGACCCAGTACTTC. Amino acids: CASSLELAGATGETQYF.

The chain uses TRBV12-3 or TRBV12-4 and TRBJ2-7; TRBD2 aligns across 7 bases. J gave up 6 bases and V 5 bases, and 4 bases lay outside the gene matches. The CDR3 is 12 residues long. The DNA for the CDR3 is TGTGCCAGCAGTCGGGACTATTCCGAGCAGTACTTC. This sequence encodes CASSRDYSEQYF.

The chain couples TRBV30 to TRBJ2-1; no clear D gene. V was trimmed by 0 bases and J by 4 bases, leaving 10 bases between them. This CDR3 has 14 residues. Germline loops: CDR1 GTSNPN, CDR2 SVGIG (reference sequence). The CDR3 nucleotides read TGTGCCTGGAGTGTATATGGGAATTACAATGAGCAGTTCTTC. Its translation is CAWSVYGNYNEQFF.

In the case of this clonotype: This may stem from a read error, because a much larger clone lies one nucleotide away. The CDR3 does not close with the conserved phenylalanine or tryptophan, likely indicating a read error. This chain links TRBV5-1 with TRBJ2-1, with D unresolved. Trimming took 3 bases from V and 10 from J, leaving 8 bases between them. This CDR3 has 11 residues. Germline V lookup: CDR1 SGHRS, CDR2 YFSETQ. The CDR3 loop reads CASSSDVEQFL. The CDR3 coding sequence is TGCGCCAGCAGCTCTGACGTCGAGCAGTTCCTC.

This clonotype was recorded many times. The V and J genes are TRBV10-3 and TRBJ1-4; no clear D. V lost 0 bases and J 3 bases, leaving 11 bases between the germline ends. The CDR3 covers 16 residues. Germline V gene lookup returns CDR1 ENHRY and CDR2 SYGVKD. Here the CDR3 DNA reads TGTGCCATCAGTGAGTCGGACCGGGGAGCTAATGAAAAACTGTTTTTT. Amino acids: CAISESDRGANEKLFF.

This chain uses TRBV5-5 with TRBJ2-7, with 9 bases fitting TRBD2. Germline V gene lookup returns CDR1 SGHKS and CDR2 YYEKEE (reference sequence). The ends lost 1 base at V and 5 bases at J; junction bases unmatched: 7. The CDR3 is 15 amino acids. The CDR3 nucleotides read TGTGCCAGCAGCTTGCTCTTAGCGGGAGCCCACGAGCAGTACTTC. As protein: CASSLLLAGAHEQYF.

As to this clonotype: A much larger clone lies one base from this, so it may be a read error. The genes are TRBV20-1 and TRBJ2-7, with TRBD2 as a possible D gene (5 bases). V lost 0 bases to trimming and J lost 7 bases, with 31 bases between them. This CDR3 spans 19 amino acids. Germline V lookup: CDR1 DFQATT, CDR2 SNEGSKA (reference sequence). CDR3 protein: CSARDWRRGSTLAVLEQYF. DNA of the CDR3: TGCAGTGCTAGAGATTGGCGGAGAGGGAGTACTCTAGCCGTGCTAGAGCAGTACTTC.

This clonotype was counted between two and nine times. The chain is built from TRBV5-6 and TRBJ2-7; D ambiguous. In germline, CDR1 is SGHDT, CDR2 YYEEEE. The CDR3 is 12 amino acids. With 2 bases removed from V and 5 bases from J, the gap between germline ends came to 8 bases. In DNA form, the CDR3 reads TGTGCCAGCAGCTTAGGACGACACGAGCAGTACTTC. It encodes CASSLGRHEQYF.

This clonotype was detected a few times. CDR3 region: CSARIADRPWTQYF. CDR3 nucleotide sequence: TGCAGTGCTAGAATCGCGGACCGTCCGTGGACCCAGTACTTC. The chain recombines TRBV20-1 with TRBJ2-5; D is uncertain. The length of the CDR3 is 14 residues. CDR1 is DFQATT, CDR2 SNEGSKA, per germline (reference sequence). The germline V and J ends were trimmed by 2 bases and 7 bases, with 17 bases remaining between them.

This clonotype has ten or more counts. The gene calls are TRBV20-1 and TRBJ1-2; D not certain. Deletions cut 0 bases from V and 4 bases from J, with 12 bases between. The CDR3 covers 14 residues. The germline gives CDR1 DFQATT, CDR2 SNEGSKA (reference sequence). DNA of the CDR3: TGCAGTGCTAGAGAGGTCAGGAGAATCTATGGCTACACCTTC. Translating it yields CSAREVRRIYGYTF.

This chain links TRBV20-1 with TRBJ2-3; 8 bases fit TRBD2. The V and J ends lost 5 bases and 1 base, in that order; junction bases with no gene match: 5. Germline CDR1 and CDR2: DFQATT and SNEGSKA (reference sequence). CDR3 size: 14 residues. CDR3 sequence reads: CSALGAGGTDTQYF. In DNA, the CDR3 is TGCAGTGCTCTAGGAGCGGGGGGCACAGATACGCAGTATTTT.

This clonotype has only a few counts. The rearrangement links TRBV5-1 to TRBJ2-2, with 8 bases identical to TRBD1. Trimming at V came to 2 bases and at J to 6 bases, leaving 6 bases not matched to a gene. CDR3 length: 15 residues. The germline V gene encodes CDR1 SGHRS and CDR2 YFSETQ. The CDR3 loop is CASSLGQGPPGELFF. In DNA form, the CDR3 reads TGCGCCAGCAGCTTAGGACAGGGCCCCCCCGGGGAGCTGTTTTTT. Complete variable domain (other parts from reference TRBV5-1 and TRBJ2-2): KAGVTQTPRYLIKTRGQQVTLSCSPISGHRSVSWYQQTPGQGLQFLFEYFSETQRNKGNFPGRFSGRQFSNSRSEMNVSTLELGDSALYLCASSLGQGPPGELFFGEGSRLTVL.

This CDR3 is CASSVGVGQKIEKLFF. CDR3 sequence (DNA): TGTGCCAGCAGCGTCGGGGTCGGGCAGAAAATTGAAAAACTGTTTTTT. V gene TRBV9 combines with J gene TRBJ1-4; D is undetermined. The CDR3 runs to 16 residues. The ends were cut back, 2 bases at V and 7 bases at J, with 18 bases in the middle. From germline, CDR1 is SGDLS and CDR2 YYNGEE.

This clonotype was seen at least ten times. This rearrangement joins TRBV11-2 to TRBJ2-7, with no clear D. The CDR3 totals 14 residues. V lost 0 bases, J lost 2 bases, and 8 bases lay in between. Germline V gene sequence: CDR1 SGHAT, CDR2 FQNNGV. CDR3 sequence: CASSLERATYEQYF. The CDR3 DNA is TGTGCCAGCAGCTTAGAAAGGGCAACCTACGAGCAGTACTTC.

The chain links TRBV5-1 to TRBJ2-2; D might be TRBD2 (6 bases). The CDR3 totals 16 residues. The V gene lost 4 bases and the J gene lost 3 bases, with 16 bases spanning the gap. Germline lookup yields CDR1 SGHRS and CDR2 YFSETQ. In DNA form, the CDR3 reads TGCGCCAGCAGCACCGAAGGACTATTGGACACCGGGGAGCTGTTTTTT. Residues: CASSTEGLLDTGELFF.

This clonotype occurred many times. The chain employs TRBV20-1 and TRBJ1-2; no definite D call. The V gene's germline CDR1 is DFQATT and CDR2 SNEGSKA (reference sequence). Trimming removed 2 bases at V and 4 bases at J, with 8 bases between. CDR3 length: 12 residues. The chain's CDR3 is CSARQIRYGYTF. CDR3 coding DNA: TGCAGTGCTAGACAGATCCGCTATGGCTACACCTTC.

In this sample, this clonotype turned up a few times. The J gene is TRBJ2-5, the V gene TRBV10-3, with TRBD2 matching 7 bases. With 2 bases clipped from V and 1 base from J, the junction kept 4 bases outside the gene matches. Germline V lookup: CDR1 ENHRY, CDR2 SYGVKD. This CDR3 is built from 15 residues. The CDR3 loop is CAISEVAGLQETQYF. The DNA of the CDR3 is TGTGCCATCAGTGAGGTAGCGGGCCTCCAAGAGACCCAGTACTTC.

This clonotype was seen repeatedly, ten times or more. The CDR3 DNA reads TGTGCCAGCAGATCGACAGGGGCGAACACCGGGGAGCTGTTTTTT. Protein: CASRSTGANTGELFF. The chain employs TRBV27 and TRBJ2-2; 8 bases line up with TRBD1. J was trimmed by 0 bases and V by 6 bases; bases with no gene match: 3. Germline lookup yields CDR1 MNHEY and CDR2 SMNVEV (reference sequence). The CDR3 is 15 amino acids.

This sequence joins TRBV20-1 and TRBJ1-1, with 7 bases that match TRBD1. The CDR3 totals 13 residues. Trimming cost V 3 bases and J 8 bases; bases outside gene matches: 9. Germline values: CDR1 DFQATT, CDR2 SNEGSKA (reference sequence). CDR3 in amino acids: CSARAGGSLEAFF. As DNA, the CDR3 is TGCAGTGCTAGGGCAGGGGGATCACTAGAAGCTTTCTTT.

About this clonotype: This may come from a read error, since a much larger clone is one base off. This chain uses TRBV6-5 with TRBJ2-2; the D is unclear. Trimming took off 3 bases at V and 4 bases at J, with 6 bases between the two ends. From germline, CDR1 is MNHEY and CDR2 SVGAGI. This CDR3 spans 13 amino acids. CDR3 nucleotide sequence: TGTGCCAGCAGTTATAAGAGCACCGGGGAGCTGTTTTTT. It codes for CASSYKSTGELFF.

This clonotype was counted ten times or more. The CDR3 loop reads CAISDEREGVYNEQFF. CDR3 sequence (DNA): TGTGCCATCAGTGATGAACGGGAGGGCGTCTACAATGAGCAGTTCTTC. J is TRBJ2-1 and V is TRBV10-3, with TRBD2 matching 8 bases. V lost 3 bases and J lost 3; bases outside the gene matches: 7. Germline V gene sequence: CDR1 ENHRY, CDR2 SYGVKD. This CDR3 has 16 residues.

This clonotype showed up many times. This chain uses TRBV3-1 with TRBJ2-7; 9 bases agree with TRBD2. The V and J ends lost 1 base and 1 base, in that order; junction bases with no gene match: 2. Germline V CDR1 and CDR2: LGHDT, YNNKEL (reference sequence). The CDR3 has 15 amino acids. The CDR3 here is CASSQVAGVSYEQYF. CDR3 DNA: TGTGCCAGCAGCCAAGTAGCGGGAGTGTCCTACGAGCAGTACTTC.